This TCR beta chain was recorded in a study of human T cells and chemical hapten exposure. General study findings and limits: Healthy people's immune response may differ from that of the donors, who had alopecia.

The table lists this clonotype with many counts. Antigen: not known. TCRdb used MiXCR to reprocess the RACE reads, holding one entry per CDR3 protein. The sample consists of 80,000 to 95,000 distinct CDR3 sequences, approximately 10% of them appearing once. Germline V gene data show CDR1 as DFQATT and CDR2 as SNEGSKA (reference sequence). Trimming took 6 bases from V and 3 from J; bases not matched to a gene: 8. CDR3 length: 15 residues. Sample time point: patch test 2, 6 weeks after DPC sensitization. Sample treatment: therapeutic diphenylcyclopropenone sensitization with weekly scalp DPC. Sequences were derived from whole blood, sampled in connection with sensitization to the hapten diphenylcyclopropenone (DPC). This TCR was sampled from a man between 18 and 35 years old with alopecia areata. Some clones in this sample may be carry-over from other donors' samples. V is TRBV20-1 and J is TRBJ1-5, with 10 bases matching TRBD1. DNA of the CDR3: TGCAGTGCACTTGGGACAGGGGCTTCCAATCAGCCCCAGCATTTT. The encoded protein is CSALGTGASNQPQHF.